Below, 5 T cell receptor beta chains from the same sample are listed, as sequenced in a study of beta chain features in type 1 diabetes. Sequenced material consisted of expressed TCRB transcripts (all of the isolated RNA was reverse transcribed). The protocol was immunoSEQ multiplex PCR, while the TCRdb copy is restricted to in-frame clones and leaves out a portion. Of some 350,000 clones listed, 13% are singletons. Study-wide findings and caveats: Among all four CD4+ subsets, Type 1 diabetes patients had TCRB CDR3s that were moderately but significantly shorter.

No antigen has been identified for these receptors. The sample taken for sequencing was naive CD4+ T cells from blood. The receptors originated from a woman aged 18-29 years with type 1 diabetes.

The V gene is TRBV30, the J gene TRBJ2-7; D remains unclear. This CDR3 has 14 amino acids. Germline V gene data show CDR1 as GTSNPN and CDR2 as SVGIG (reference sequence). V lost 4 bases and J lost 0, with 13 bases in between. CDR3 nucleotide sequence: TGTGCCTGGAACCCCGGCGGATCCTCCTACGAGCAGTACGTC. Encoded protein: CAWNPGGSSYEQYV.

This chain's CDR3 is CASSSGTVLNTEAFF. CDR3 nucleotides: TGTGCCAGCAGCTCTGGGACAGTTTTGAACACTGAAGCTTTCTTT. The chain uses TRBV9 and TRBJ1-1; TRBD1 matches 7 bases. This CDR3 is built from 15 residues. Germline CDR1 SGDLS, CDR2 YYNGEE. V shed 4 bases and J 0 bases; nucleotides not matched to a gene: 6.

This clone showed up just a few times. V and J are TRBV6-1 and TRBJ2-7; 8 bases map to TRBD1. Per the germline V gene, CDR1 is MNHNS and CDR2 is SASEGT. This CDR3 region has 13 residues. V lost 8 bases, J lost 6 bases, and 9 bases stayed unmatched. The CDR3 sequence is CASQRTGTSEQYV. The CDR3 nucleotides are TGTGCCAGCCAACGGACAGGGACGAGCGAGCAGTACGTC.

V is TRBV2 and J is TRBJ2-7; no clear D. Germline V gene sequence: CDR1 SNHLY, CDR2 FYNNEI. The length of the CDR3 is 13 residues. With 3 bases removed from V and 6 bases from J, the gap between germline ends came to 12 bases. The CDR3 coding sequence is TGTGCCAGCAGTGACCTGGGCAGCACCGAGCAGTACTTC. It translates to CASSDLGSTEQYF.

The chain uses TRBV30 and TRBJ1-2; 8 positions agree with TRBD1. This CDR3 region has 15 residues. The germline V gene has CDR1 GTSNPN and CDR2 SVGIG (reference sequence). With V trimmed by 3 bases and J by 7 bases, 13 bases remained unmatched. The CDR3 is CAWSFAGTGRAGYTF. Written as DNA, the CDR3 is TGTGCCTGGAGCTTCGCCGGGACAGGTCGGGCTGGCTACACCTTC.